This T cell receptor beta chain was recovered during a study of blood T cells in healthy people across ages. The study, taken as a whole, reports: Diversity figures derived from one million T cells were judged to underestimate the true value.

A word on this clonotype: The antigen is unknown.

With a J-beta primer mix and a sample-barcoded 5' primer, a second PCR ran about 7 to 12 cycles. Every cDNA molecule bore a tag from a template-switch adaptor containing 12 random nucleotides. TCRdb re-analysed the 5' RACE reads in MiXCR, keeping a single row per CDR3 protein. The sample yields fewer than 950,000 distinct CDR3 sequences, around half seen once. Caucasian, healthy and from Russia, the donors were aged between about 6 and 100. The TCR originated in a man at least 80 years old in good health. The sequenced sample consisted of blood.

The CDR3 loop is CASSETNNEQFF. The CDR3 DNA reads TGTGCCAGCAGTGAAACCAACAATGAGCAGTTCTTC. The chain carries TRBV2 and TRBJ2-1, with D uncertain. The CDR3 totals 12 residues. The germline V gene has CDR1 SNHLY and CDR2 FYNNEI. The ends were cut back, 2 bases at V and 5 bases at J, with 4 bases in the middle.